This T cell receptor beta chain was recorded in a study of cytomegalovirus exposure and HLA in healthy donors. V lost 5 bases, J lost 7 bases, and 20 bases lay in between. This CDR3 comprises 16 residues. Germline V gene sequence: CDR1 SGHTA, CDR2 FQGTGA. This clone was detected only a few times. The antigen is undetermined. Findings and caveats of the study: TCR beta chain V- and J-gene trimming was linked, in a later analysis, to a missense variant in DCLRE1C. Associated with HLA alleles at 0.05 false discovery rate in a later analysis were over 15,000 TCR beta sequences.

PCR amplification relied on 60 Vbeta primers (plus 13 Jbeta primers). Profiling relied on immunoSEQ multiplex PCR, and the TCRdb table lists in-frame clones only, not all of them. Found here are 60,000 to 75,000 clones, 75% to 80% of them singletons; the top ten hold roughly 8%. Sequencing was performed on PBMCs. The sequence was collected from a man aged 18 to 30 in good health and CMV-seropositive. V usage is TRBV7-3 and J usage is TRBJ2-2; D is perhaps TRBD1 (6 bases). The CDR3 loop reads CASSPSGQGSGGELFF. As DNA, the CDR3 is TGTGCCAGCAGCCCCTCGGGGCAGGGGAGCGGCGGGGAGCTGTTTTTT.